The rows below give T cell receptor beta chains drawn from one sample of a study of blood T cell repertoires in COVID-19. Libraries were prepared by immunoSEQ multiplex PCR; TCRdb keeps only in-frame clonotypes and omits some of them. The sample lists roughly 250,000 clones; approximately 83% were seen once. Sequencing used peripheral blood. The source is a person aged 70 to 85 with COVID-19, enrolled during active disease. CDR3s include the opening cysteine and the closing phenylalanine or tryptophan.

J,V,CDR3
TRBJ1-2,TRBV25-1,CASSESSRDYGYTF
TRBJ2-1,TRBV7-6,CASSYSGGANNEQFF
TRBJ1-6,TRBV6-5,CASSSGTRYNSPLHF
TRBJ1-6,TRBV3-1/TRBV3-2,CASTTGGGAGSPLHF
TRBJ1-1,TRBV3-1/TRBV3-2,CASSQDSRNRGTEAFF
TRBJ2-2,TRBV18,CASSPWTSGNTGELFF
TRBJ1-4,TRBV6-2/TRBV6-3,CASSSGDRASRFEKLFF
TRBJ2-3,TRBV6-2/TRBV6-3,CASSQQGTSTDTQYF
TRBJ2-7,TRBV6-2/TRBV6-3,CASSYSIGSAGQYF
TRBJ2-2,TRBV4-1,CASSLSRHTNTGELFF
TRBJ2-1,TRBV10-3,CAISELPGEEQFF
TRBJ2-5,TRBV19,CASSRVEGSGETQYF
TRBJ2-1,TRBV7-3,CASSLMARTGGSYNEQFF
TRBJ2-5,TRBV11-3,CASSLGRNRQETQYF
TRBJ2-7,TRBV28,CASRYSGRYEQYF
TRBJ2-2,TRBV5-8,CASSYDRGGDTGELFF
TRBJ1-5,TRBV5-8,CASSYMGLDSNQPQHF
TRBJ2-1,TRBV6-7,CASSRDLEDRGHTPTYNEQFF
TRBJ2-1,TRBV6-2/TRBV6-3,CASSPGQGSYEQFF
TRBJ1-5,TRBV7-8,CASSLGGDRTFVGNQPQHF
TRBJ2-7,TRBV5-1,CASSLGTSGGYYEQYF
TRBJ1-2,TRBV4-3,CASSQDHRATNYGYTF
TRBJ2-3,TRBV29-1,CTGTSGALTDTQYF
TRBJ2-3,TRBV14,CASSPTGGAGTQYF
TRBJ2-1,TRBV7-2,CASSPPPGDEQFF
TRBJ2-4,TRBV6-5,CASRGTTIAKNIQYF
TRBJ1-1,TRBV30,CACARGTEAFF
TRBJ2-2,TRBV7-3,CASSLHGQGGRELFF
TRBJ2-5,TRBV7-2,CASSSPNQETQYF
TRBJ1-1,TRBV28,CASSFSTTTLSRDREVRTEAFF
TRBJ1-2,TRBV18,CASTETGLGGYTF
TRBJ2-5,TRBV19,CASSIYLPGGLPTGGETQYF
TRBJ1-5,TRBV27,CASSATGTGGLSNQPQHF
TRBJ2-7,TRBV29-1,CSVEEGDRGYEQYF
TRBJ1-6,TRBV4-1,CASSQEGANSPLHF
TRBJ2-3,TRBV25-1,CASLSSGADTQYF
TRBJ2-1,TRBV5-1,CASSLVTEYNEQFF
TRBJ1-5,TRBV15,CATSRGSIGPQHF
TRBJ2-2,TRBV24-1,CATSDYGTSANTGELFF
TRBJ1-6,TRBV9,CASSPLDRGLSPLHF
TRBJ2-2,TRBV12-5,CASGLAGTTGELFF
TRBJ2-5,TRBV11-1,CASSPRVLQETQYF
TRBJ2-7,TRBV11-2,CASSLGGPYEQYF
TRBJ1-6,TRBV18,CASSLYGRSSYNSPLHF
TRBJ2-5,TRBV5-1,CASSPRALVSGGETQYF
TRBJ1-5,TRBV19,CASSKSRDRGRGQPQHF
TRBJ2-5,TRBV6-2/TRBV6-3,CASSYSGLAGGQETQYF
TRBJ1-5,TRBV11-2,CASSLGEGRGSNQPQHF
TRBJ2-7,TRBV13,CASSDGLYEQYF
TRBJ1-6,TRBV2,CASRITSSPLHF
TRBJ2-5,TRBV6-5,CASIPRGETQYF
TRBJ2-1,TRBV7-9,CASSFGSGARGNEQFF
TRBJ2-3,TRBV5-1,CASSSGPSPDTQYF
TRBJ1-3,TRBV7-2,CASSQNRGYGNTIYF
TRBJ1-1,TRBV10-3,CAIREGGQGTTEAFF
TRBJ2-5,TRBV7-2,CASSFMEIQYF
TRBJ2-5,TRBV18,CASSPPPGGETQYF